The entry below gives a single TCR beta chain sequence along with its context. Authors' analysis steps: Counts of nucleated cells, estimated from reference gene primer amplification, were obtained. The table came from immunoSEQ multiplex PCR; TCRdb's copy has only in-frame clones and leaves some out. That table is the source of V, J and clone size, and D and trimming were worked out from the DNA. The profile covers 260,000 or so clones, with more than 70% appearing a single time and 1% to 1.5% taken by the ten largest. Participants spanned ages about 18 to 100 years and resided in some 22 US areas. There are 16 residues in the CDR3. With V trimmed by 5 bases and J by 3 bases, 11 bases remained unmatched. Germline lookup yields CDR1 MDHEN and CDR2 SYDVKM. These data originate in a study of blood T cell repertoires in COVID-19. Looking at the study overall: The United States, Italy and Spain supplied acute and convalescent COVID-19 samples. The analysed material was cDNA or gDNA that came from T cells, B-cell-depleted T cells, or PBMCs.

This chain uses TRBV28 with TRBJ1-1; 8 nucleotides match TRBD1. The TCR originated in a woman in her thirties or forties with acute COVID-19. The sequenced material came from PBMCs or T cells enriched from blood (not recorded which). This chain's CDR3 is CASSANRGAMDTEAFF. The CDR3 DNA is TGTGCCAGCAGTGCCAACAGGGGGGCGATGGACACTGAAGCTTTCTTT.